Shown below are 16 T cell receptor beta chains from a single sample sequenced in a study of blood T cell repertoires in COVID-19 (dated by TCRdb to about 2020). Libraries were built with the immunoSEQ multiplex PCR assay. TCRdb obtained this table from immuneACCESS and retained in-frame rearrangements with V and J assigned. These tables miss some clones; where compared with another copy, unresolved V genes account for less than half of the shortfall, and the remainder is unexplained. This sample has under 200,000 clones in its table, and around 83% of those were observed once. The ten biggest clones cover approximately 18% of the sample. The source material was peripheral blood. These receptors all come from an older woman who had recovered from COVID-19.

For the CDR3, the DNA is TGTGCCAGCAGCCAAGAGGCAGGGAGGACTGAAGCTTTCTTT. It is translated as CASSQEAGRTEAFF. The chain links TRBV3-1 (or the pseudogene TRBV3-2) to TRBJ1-1, with a weak D call TRBD1 (5 bases). The length of the CDR3 is 14 residues. CDR1 is LGHDT and CDR2 is YNNKEL in the germline V gene (reference sequence). Trimming left V 0 bases short and J 5 bases short, with 10 bases between.

The chain combines TRBV5-1 with TRBJ2-5, with a possible D match to TRBD2 (6 bases). Germline V gene sequence: CDR1 SGHRS, CDR2 YFSETQ. The CDR3 is 14 amino acids. With 0 bases removed from V and 1 base from J, the gap between germline ends came to 7 bases. The CDR3 coding sequence is TGCGCCAGCAGCTTGGCGACTAGCCAAGAGACCCAGTACTTC. This gives the protein CASSLATSQETQYF.

The chain recombines TRBV7-9 with TRBJ1-6; D is perhaps TRBD1 (6 bases). The CDR3 runs 19 residues. V was trimmed by 6 bases and J by 0 bases, leaving 21 bases between them. Germline assignment: CDR1 SEHNR and CDR2 FQNEAQ (reference sequence). The CDR3 DNA sequence: TGTGCCAGCAGTGGGTTTGGGGGCAGAGCCGACTCCTATAATTCACCCCTCCACTTT. Translation: CASSGFGGRADSYNSPLHF.

By its share, this clone is medium-sized (0.01 to 0.1%). V gene TRBV2 combines with J gene TRBJ1-3; perhaps TRBD1 as D (6 bases). Germline V CDR1 and CDR2: SNHLY, FYNNEI. V lost 6 bases and J lost 2, with 11 bases in between. CDR3 length: 14 amino acids. CDR3 loop: CASRPQGPGNTIYF. For the CDR3, the DNA is TGTGCCAGCAGGCCACAGGGCCCTGGAAACACCATATATTTT.

This chain uses TRBV25-1 with TRBJ1-3; D uncertain. V lost 2 bases, J lost 2 bases, and 10 bases lay in between. The germline gives CDR1 MGHDK, CDR2 SYGVNS. The CDR3 runs 15 residues. For the CDR3, the DNA is TGTGCCAGCAGTGAAAACGTTGCGGCTGGAAACACCATATATTTT. It codes for CASSENVAAGNTIYF.

The chain carries TRBV7-2 and TRBJ1-5; 8 nucleotides line up with TRBD1. J lost 6 bases, V lost 4 bases, and 11 bases had no gene match. Germline values: CDR1 SGHTA, CDR2 FQGNSA. CDR3 length: 16 amino acids. In DNA form, the CDR3 reads TGTGCCAGCAGCTACGGGGGCCCAGGGGGCGGTCAGCCCCAGCATTTT. It specifies CASSYGGPGGGQPQHF.

This chain joins TRBV18 and TRBJ1-6; no clear D gene. Trimming shortened V by 8 bases and J by 7 bases, and 15 bases separated the two germline ends. This CDR3 region has 14 residues. The germline gives CDR1 KGHSH, CDR2 LQKENI. CDR3 amino acids: CASRPEAENSPLHF. The CDR3 nucleotides read TGTGCCAGCCGGCCGGAGGCGGAGAATTCACCCCTCCACTTT. Combining the CDR3 with reference TRBV18 and TRBJ1-6 gives the whole variable domain NAGVMQNPRHLVRRRGQEARLRCSPMKGHSHVYWYRQLPEEGLKFMVYLQKENIIDESGMPKERFSAEFPKEGPSILRIQQVVRGDSAAYFCASRPEAENSPLHFGNGTRLTVT.

V and J are TRBV4-2 and TRBJ2-3, with D maybe TRBD1 (6 bases). The CDR3 loop spans 16 amino acids. V lost 3 bases to trimming and J lost 0 bases, with 13 bases between them. The germline CDR1 and CDR2 sequences are LGHNA and YNFKEQ. CDR3 bases: TGTGCCAGCAGCCAGGGACAACGTACTAGCACAGATACGCAGTATTTT. It is translated as CASSQGQRTSTDTQYF.

This chain joins TRBV18 and TRBJ2-1; TRBD2 aligns across 8 bases. V lost 6 bases and J lost 7; bases outside the gene matches: 5. This CDR3 spans 13 amino acids. In germline, CDR1 is KGHSH, CDR2 LQKENI. CDR3 in amino acids: CASSPPGGNEQFF. The CDR3 DNA sequence: TGTGCCAGCTCCCCCCCGGGGGGGAATGAGCAGTTCTTC.

The CDR3 spells CASSGPGLYGYTF. Written as DNA, the CDR3 is TGTGCCAGCAGCGGCCCGGGGTTGTATGGCTACACCTTC. J is TRBJ1-2 and V is TRBV7-2; D remains ambiguous. The CDR3 covers 13 residues. Germline V CDR1 and CDR2: SGHTA, FQGNSA. V dropped 5 bases and J dropped 5 bases, with 12 bases sitting between them.

In this sample, this clone turned up once. This chain links TRBV7-2 with TRBJ2-3; D is possibly TRBD1 (6 bases). The CDR3 runs 16 residues. CDR1 SGHTA and CDR2 FQGNSA come from the germline V gene. V was trimmed by 4 bases and J by 0 bases, leaving 14 bases between them. This chain's CDR3 is CASSSSGVASTDTQYF. CDR3 bases: TGTGCCAGCAGCTCCTCAGGGGTCGCTAGCACAGATACGCAGTATTTT.

The rearrangement joins TRBV24-1 to TRBJ1-2; D uncertain. Trimming removed 3 bases at V and 4 bases at J, with 5 bases between. The CDR3 is 12 residues long. The germline gives CDR1 KGHDR, CDR2 SFDVKD. For the CDR3, the DNA is TGTGCCACCAGTGATCCACTCTATGGCTACACCTTC. It encodes CATSDPLYGYTF.

This clone occurred once. The chain recombines TRBV10-1 with TRBJ1-4; TRBD1 matches 8 bases. Germline V gives CDR1 WNHNN, CDR2 SYGVQD (reference sequence). Trimming at V came to 6 bases and at J to 6 bases, leaving 9 bases not matched to a gene. The CDR3 spans 15 residues. The CDR3 loop reads CASSPGGTGHEKLFF. The CDR3 DNA reads TGCGCCAGCAGCCCAGGGGGGACAGGCCATGAAAAACTGTTTTTT.

This clone was found once. This chain connects TRBV19 to TRBJ1-1, with 7 bases lining up with TRBD1. The CDR3 is 15 residues long. V trimming: 5 bases; J trimming: 1 base; junction bases outside the gene matches: 7. Germline CDR1 LNHDA, CDR2 SQIVND (reference sequence). Here the CDR3 DNA reads TGTGCCAGTAGTCACGCCGGGACAGCGAACACTGAAGCTTTCTTT. Residues: CASSHAGTANTEAFF. Full variable domain (missing parts from reference TRBV19 and TRBJ1-1): DGGITQSPKYLFRKEGQNVTLSCEQNLNHDAMYWYRQDPGQGLRLIYYSQIVNDFQKGDIAEGYSVSREKKESFPLTVTSAQKNPTAFYLCASSHAGTANTEAFFGQGTRLTVV.

This clone appeared a single time. V gene TRBV2 combines with J gene TRBJ1-5, with D tentatively TRBD1 (6 bases). This CDR3 has 12 amino acids. V dropped 8 bases and J dropped 7 bases, with 12 bases sitting between them. Germline CDR1 reads SNHLY; CDR2 reads FYNNEI. This chain's CDR3 is CASRRGAQPQHF. In DNA, the CDR3 is TGTGCCAGCCGTCGGGGGGCCCAGCCCCAGCATTTT.

This clone was detected only a few times. V and J are TRBV5-1 and TRBJ1-2, with 7 nucleotides matching TRBD1. The CDR3 has 14 residues. Trimming at V came to 3 bases and at J to 0 bases, leaving 2 bases not matched to a gene. Per the germline V gene, CDR1 is SGHRS and CDR2 is YFSETQ. This CDR3 reads CASSSGQANYGYTF. The CDR3 DNA reads as TGCGCCAGCAGCTCCGGACAGGCTAACTATGGCTACACCTTC.